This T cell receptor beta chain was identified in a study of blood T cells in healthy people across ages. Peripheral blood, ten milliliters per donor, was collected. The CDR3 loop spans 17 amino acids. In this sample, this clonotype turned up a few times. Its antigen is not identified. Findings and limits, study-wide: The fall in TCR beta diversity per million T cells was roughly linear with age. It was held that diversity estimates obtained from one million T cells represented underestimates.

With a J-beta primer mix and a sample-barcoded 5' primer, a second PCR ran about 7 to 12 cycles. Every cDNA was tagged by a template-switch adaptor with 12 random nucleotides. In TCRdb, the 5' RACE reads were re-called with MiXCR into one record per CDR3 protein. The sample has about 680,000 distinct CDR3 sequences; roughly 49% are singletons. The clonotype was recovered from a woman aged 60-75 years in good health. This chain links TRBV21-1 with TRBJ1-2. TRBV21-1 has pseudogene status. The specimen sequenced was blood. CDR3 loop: CASSKEGERVTNYGYTF. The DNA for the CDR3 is TGTGCCAGCAGCAAAGAGGGAGAAAGGGTAACAAACTATGGCTACACCTTC.